This TCR beta chain is from a study of cytomegalovirus exposure and HLA in healthy donors. As regards this clone: The antigen is not known.

The CDR3 has 11 residues. CDR1 SEHNR and CDR2 FQNEAQ come from the germline V gene (reference sequence). V was shortened by 5 bases and J by 7 bases, with 6 bases between the two germline ends. General study results and limits: Across donors, presence/absence analyses took sequencing depth to be roughly uniform.

Amplification used 60 Vbeta primers and 13 Jbeta primers. Clones were read by immunoSEQ multiplex PCR, and TCRdb kept only the in-frame ones, dropping some. The repertoire holds 150,000 to 200,000 clones, with around 87% as singletons. This TCR derives from a young woman in good health and CMV-seronegative. This chain links TRBV7-9 with TRBJ2-1, with D maybe TRBD2 (5 bases). The source material was PBMCs. This CDR3 reads CASSRRNEQFF. The CDR3 DNA follows: TGTGCCAGCAGCCGGAGGAATGAGCAGTTCTTC.